The next 21 T cell receptor beta chains were all read from a single sample in a study of T cells after yellow fever vaccination. Using its own MiXCR run on the 5' RACE reads, TCRdb lists one record per CDR3 protein. The data show some 350,000 distinct CDR3 sequences, under 5% seen once. Here the sequenced sample was PBMCs, taken 5 days after the yellow fever booster vaccination. Receptors were obtained from a man aged 18-30 years who received the YFV17D yellow fever vaccine.

Many counts were recorded for this clonotype. J is TRBJ2-7 and V is TRBV7-7; 9 positions match TRBD2. The CDR3 runs to 15 residues. Germline V gene sequence: CDR1 SSHAT, CDR2 FNYEAQ (reference sequence). This CDR3 reads CASSDKRGASYEQYV. DNA of the CDR3: TGTGCTAGCAGCGATAAGCGGGGGGCCAGCTACGAGCAGTACGTC.

This chain joins TRBV4-3 and TRBJ2-5; TRBD2 might be the D (5 bases). The ends were cut back, 0 bases at V and 5 bases at J, with 10 bases in the middle. The CDR3 has 14 residues. CDR1 is LGHNA, CDR2 YSLEER, per germline. This CDR3 is CASSQDPSRETQYF. The CDR3 nucleotides are TGCGCCAGCAGCCAAGACCCTAGCCGGGAGACCCAGTACTTC.

The chain uses TRBV7-6 and TRBJ2-7, with D unclear. Trimming stripped 4 bases from V and 7 bases from J, with 17 bases between. Germline V gene lookup returns CDR1 SGHVS and CDR2 FNYEAQ. The length of the CDR3 is 14 residues. The DNA for the CDR3 is TGTGCCAGCAGCTCCCTACCCTCGGCGCCGGAGCAGTACTTC. Translation gives CASSSLPSAPEQYF.

This clonotype showed up just a few times. This rearrangement joins TRBV12-3 or TRBV12-4 to TRBJ2-1; TRBD2 agrees at 9 bases. The CDR3 spans 15 residues. The junction had 5 bases not matched to a gene; V was cut back by 2 bases and J by 6 bases. The CDR3 loop reads CASSLRAGGVNEQFF. CDR3 DNA: TGTGCCAGCAGTTTACGAGCGGGGGGTGTCAATGAGCAGTTCTTC.

As to this clonotype: Just one base apart from a much larger clone, this may be a read error. V is TRBV24-1 and J is TRBJ2-2, with D maybe TRBD2 (5 bases). The germline V gene has CDR1 KGHDR and CDR2 SFDVKD. The CDR3 runs to 14 residues. The CDR3 DNA is TGTGCCACCAGTGACCTAGACCTCACCGGGGAGCTGTCTTTT. Translating gives CATSDLDLTGELSF.

This clonotype appeared a few times. This rearrangement joins TRBV5-4 to TRBJ1-1; tentatively, D is TRBD1 (5 bases). Per germline, CDR1 SGHNT and CDR2 YYREEE (reference sequence). V dropped 2 bases and J dropped 4 bases, with 21 bases sitting between them. This CDR3 has 17 residues. CDR3 in DNA: TGTGCCAGCAGCTTATCGTTTTTGTCGGGGCGGGCCACTGAAGCTTTCTTT. As protein: CASSLSFLSGRATEAFF. Full variable domain (rest looked up from reference TRBV5-4 and TRBJ1-1): ETGVTQSPTHLIKTRGQQVTLRCSSQSGHNTVSWYQQALGQGPQFIFQYYREEENGRGNFPPRFSGLQFPNYSSELNVNALELDDSALYLCASSLSFLSGRATEAFFGQGTRLTVV.

Many counts were recorded for this clonotype. V usage is TRBV14 and J usage is TRBJ2-7; D might be TRBD1 (6 bases). Trimming removed 3 bases from V and 3 bases from J, with 12 bases in between. The CDR3 has 14 residues. Germline V gene data show CDR1 as SGHDN and CDR2 as FVKESK. The CDR3 protein is CASSQLQGGYEQYF. CDR3 coding DNA: TGTGCCAGCAGCCAGCTACAGGGCGGCTACGAGCAGTACTTC.

This clonotype was seen a few times. The chain uses TRBV20-1 and TRBJ2-1; 9 bases align to TRBD2. After removal of 3 bases from V and 6 bases from J, the junction contained 9 bases not matched to a gene. Germline lookup yields CDR1 DFQATT and CDR2 SNEGSKA (reference sequence). The CDR3 contains 15 residues. CDR3 region: CSASLAGRSVNEQFF. DNA of the CDR3: TGCAGTGCTAGCCTAGCGGGGCGGTCGGTCAATGAGCAGTTCTTC.

This clonotype showed up many times. This sequence joins TRBV18 and TRBJ1-2; 7 bases line up with TRBD1. CDR1 is KGHSH and CDR2 is LQKENI in the germline V gene. J gave up 2 bases and V 7 bases, and 4 bases lay outside the gene matches. This CDR3 has 13 residues. The CDR3 reads CASWVTGNYGYTF. CDR3 DNA sequence: TGTGCCAGCTGGGTGACAGGGAACTATGGCTACACCTTC.

The table lists this clonotype with many counts. The rearrangement uses TRBV7-8 and TRBJ1-1, with TRBD1 as a possible D gene (6 bases). This CDR3 has 14 amino acids. From germline, CDR1 is SGHVS and CDR2 FQNEAQ. V lost 7 bases to trimming and J lost 0 bases, with 12 bases between them. This CDR3 reads CASNVDSLNTEAFF. The CDR3 bases are TGTGCCAGCAACGTGGACAGCCTGAACACTGAAGCTTTCTTT.

This clonotype appeared a few times. V is TRBV18 and J is TRBJ2-1, with D unclear. The ends were cut back, 3 bases at V and 6 bases at J, with 9 bases in the middle. The CDR3 is 13 amino acids. Per the germline V gene, CDR1 is KGHSH and CDR2 is LQKENI. The CDR3 protein is CASSPMSPNEQFF. The CDR3, as DNA: TGTGCCAGCTCACCGATGAGTCCCAATGAGCAGTTCTTC.

This clonotype has a count of ten or more. This rearrangement joins TRBV7-2 to TRBJ2-3, with unresolved D. Germline values: CDR1 SGHTA, CDR2 FQGNSA. This CDR3 has 14 amino acids. V was clipped by 1 base and J by 4 bases, with 9 bases between them. The CDR3 DNA sequence: TGTGCCAGCAGCTTAGTTGCTAGAGCAGATACGCAGTATTTT. Its protein is CASSLVARADTQYF.

This clonotype was seen only a few times. The chain is built from TRBV7-2 and TRBJ2-1, with 11 nucleotides matching TRBD2. The CDR3 consists of 16 residues. J lost 3 bases, V lost 4 bases, and 5 bases had no gene match. CDR1 is SGHTA, CDR2 FQGNSA, per germline. Here the CDR3 reads CASSSSSGGLYNEQFF. CDR3 DNA sequence: TGTGCCAGCAGCTCCTCTAGCGGGGGGCTCTACAATGAGCAGTTCTTC.

The rearrangement uses TRBV6-5 and TRBJ2-1, with D perhaps matching TRBD2 (6 bases). Germline-derived CDR1 and CDR2 are MNHEY and SVGAGI. The V end was cut by 2 bases, the J end by 3 bases, with 14 bases between. The CDR3 is 16 residues long. In nucleotides, the CDR3 is TGTGCCAGCAGTTACGCGGGACGGGCAGGCTACAATGAGCAGTTCTTC. Amino acids: CASSYAGRAGYNEQFF.

V usage is TRBV4-3 and J usage is TRBJ1-2; tentatively, D is TRBD1 (5 bases). The ends were cut back, 0 bases at V and 8 bases at J, with 13 bases in the middle. In germline, CDR1 is LGHNA, CDR2 YSLEER. The CDR3 contains 14 residues. This CDR3 is CASSQDRGRGGYTF. Written as DNA, the CDR3 is TGCGCCAGCAGCCAAGATAGGGGACGCGGAGGCTACACCTTC.

This clonotype was seen repeatedly, ten times or more. J is TRBJ2-7 and V is TRBV19; D not resolved. CDR1 and CDR2 from the germline V gene are LNHDA and SQIVND (reference sequence). Trimming cost V 3 bases and J 3 bases, with 12 bases left between them. CDR3 length: 14 residues. The CDR3 nucleotides read TGTGCCAGTAGTATCGAATTCAACAGCTACGAGCAGTACTTC. Its protein product is CASSIEFNSYEQYF.

This clonotype was observed a handful of times. The gene calls are TRBV5-4 and TRBJ2-3, with 10 bases identical to TRBD1. Trimming took 0 bases from V and 15 from J; bases not matched to a gene: 4. This CDR3 comprises 12 residues. Germline V gene data show CDR1 as SGHNT and CDR2 as YYREEE (reference sequence). The CDR3 nucleotides are TGTGCCAGCAGCTTGGACGACAGGGGGCTATATTTT. This codes for CASSLDDRGLYF.

The genes are TRBV12-3 or TRBV12-4 and TRBJ2-7, with unresolved D. The length of the CDR3 is 14 residues. Trimming pared 1 base from V and 0 bases from J, leaving 7 bases between. The CDR3 nucleotides read TGTGCCAGCAGTTTAGACCCCCCCTCCTACGAGCAGTACTTC. It is translated as CASSLDPPSYEQYF.

This clonotype appeared a few times. This chain connects TRBV4-1 to TRBJ2-3; TRBD1 is a possible D gene (5 bases). The CDR3 sequence is 15 residues long. Between the trimmed V and J ends, which lost 0 bases and 2 bases, there was a span of 9 bases. Germline-derived CDR1 and CDR2 are MGHRA and YSYEKL. CDR3 sequence reads: CASSQEAGNTDTQYF. Here the CDR3 DNA reads TGCGCCAGCAGCCAAGAGGCAGGGAACACAGATACGCAGTATTTT.

This clonotype was seen more than once but under ten times. The V gene is TRBV20-1, the J gene TRBJ2-1; D uncertain. Between the trimmed V and J ends, which lost 5 bases and 6 bases, there was a span of 14 bases. The germline V gene has CDR1 DFQATT and CDR2 SNEGSKA (reference sequence). The CDR3 consists of 13 residues. The CDR3 DNA reads TGCAGTGCTCGCTCGTGGGGAACCAATGAGCAGTTCTTC. This sequence encodes CSARSWGTNEQFF.

The sample holds a few counts of this clonotype. The V and J genes are TRBV6-5 and TRBJ2-1, with TRBD1 matching over 8 bases. J gave up 9 bases and V 6 bases, and 10 bases lay outside the gene matches. Germline assignment: CDR1 MNHEY and CDR2 SVGAGI. The length of the CDR3 is 14 residues. The CDR3 DNA reads as TGTGCCAGCAGGGCCGGGACAGGTACTCTTGAGCAGTTCTTC. Translated: CASRAGTGTLEQFF.